This TCR beta chain is from a study of blood T cell repertoires in COVID-19. Study information: COVID-19 samples collected from the United States, Italy and Spain covered acute and convalescent phases. Nucleic acid was either cDNA or gDNA, and it came from T cells, B-cell-depleted T cells, or PBMCs.

Per germline, CDR1 PRHDT and CDR2 FYEKMQ (reference sequence). J gave up 2 bases and V 2 bases, and 3 bases lay outside the gene matches. The CDR3 sequence is 16 residues long. Original handling: Estimates of nucleated cell counts were drawn from the amplification of reference gene primers. Repertoires were generated with immunoSEQ multiplex PCR, while TCRdb's copy carries only in-frame clones and drops some. V, J and clone size are those of that table, while D and trimming were read from the DNA. The sample has around 180,000 clones; approximately 87% are singletons. The specimen was peripheral blood. The receptor comes from a man between 35 and 55 years old with active or convalescent COVID-19. The chain carries TRBV13 and TRBJ1-5, with 10 bases matching TRBD1. The CDR3 DNA follows: TGTGCCAGCAGCTTAAAAGGGACAGGGGGCAATCAGCCCCAGCATTTT. It specifies CASSLKGTGGNQPQHF.